This T cell receptor (beta chain) was profiled in a study of blood T cells in healthy people across ages. At the level of the study: Template switching captured about one barcoded beta molecule per two T cells.

The CDR3 extends over 16 amino acids. The V end lost 4 bases, the J end lost 0 bases, and 10 bases lay between the germline ends. The V gene's germline CDR1 is SGHVS and CDR2 FQNEAQ. Primers used in a second PCR of roughly 7 to 12 cycles were a sample-barcoded 5' primer and a J-beta primer mix. TCRdb independently ran MiXCR on the 5' RACE reads; one entry per CDR3 protein. The sample lists 450,000 to 600,000 distinct CDR3 sequences, roughly a quarter occurring once. This same sample was also part of a study on T cells of mothers and their children.

This chain links TRBV7-8 with TRBJ1-6, with unresolved D. The sample consisted of blood. The receptor was derived from a boy aged 2 to 9 in good health. The CDR3 here is CASSSKGSSYNSPLHF. The CDR3 DNA reads as TGTGCCAGCAGCTCAAAGGGCAGCTCCTATAATTCACCCCTCCACTTT.